This T cell receptor beta chain was captured by sequencing in a study of blood T cell repertoires in COVID-19. Whole-study context: T cells, B-cell-depleted T cells, or PBMCs supplied cDNA or gDNA.

Here immunoSEQ multiplex PCR was the method, and the copy in TCRdb shows in-frame clones only, minus some. Among over 15,000 clones listed, about 91% were seen once. The junction had 4 bases not matched to a gene; V was cut back by 2 bases and J by 6 bases. The CDR3 is made up of 14 amino acids. Germline V gives CDR1 SEHNR, CDR2 FQNEAQ (reference sequence). The material sequenced was peripheral blood. This rearrangement joins TRBV7-9 to TRBJ1-2, with 9 bases that match TRBD1. This receptor was taken from a man in his fifties or sixties with active COVID-19. CDR3: CASSLMGQGNGYTF. The DNA for the CDR3 is TGTGCCAGCAGCTTAATGGGACAGGGAAATGGCTACACCTTC.